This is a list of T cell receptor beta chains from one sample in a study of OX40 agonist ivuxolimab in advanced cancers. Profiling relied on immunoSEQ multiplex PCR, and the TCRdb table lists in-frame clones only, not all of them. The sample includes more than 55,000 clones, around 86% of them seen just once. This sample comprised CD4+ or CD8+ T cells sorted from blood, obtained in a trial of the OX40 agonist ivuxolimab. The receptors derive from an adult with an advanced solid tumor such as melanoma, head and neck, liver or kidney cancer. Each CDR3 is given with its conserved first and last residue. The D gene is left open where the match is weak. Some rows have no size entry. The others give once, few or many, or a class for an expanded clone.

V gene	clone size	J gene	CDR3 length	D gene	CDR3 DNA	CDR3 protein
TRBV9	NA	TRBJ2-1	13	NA	TGTGCCAGCAGCGTAGGGGCGTACAATGAGCAGTTCTTC	CASSVGAYNEQFF
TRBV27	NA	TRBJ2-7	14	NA	TGTGCCAGCAGTACCACCCGCTTGTCCTACGAGCAGTACTTC	CASSTTRLSYEQYF
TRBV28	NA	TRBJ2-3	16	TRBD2	TGTGCCAGCAGTTCCCCAGGTAGCGGGAGAACAGATACGCAGTATTTT	CASSSPGSGRTDTQYF
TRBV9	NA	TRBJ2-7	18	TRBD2	TGTGCCAGCAGCGTAGAATCCAGCGGGAGGCGGGGGTCCTACGAGCAGTACTTC	CASSVESSGRRGSYEQYF
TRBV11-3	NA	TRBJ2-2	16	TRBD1	TGTGCCAGCAGCCCCAGGACAGGGGTAAACCCCGGGGAGCTGTTTTTT	CASSPRTGVNPGELFF
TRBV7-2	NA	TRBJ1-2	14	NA	TGTGCCAGCAGCTTATTCTTGGCTAACTATGGCTACACCTTC	CASSLFLANYGYTF
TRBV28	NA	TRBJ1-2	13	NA	TGTGCCAGCAGCCTTGACAGGACCTATGGCTACACCTTC	CASSLDRTYGYTF
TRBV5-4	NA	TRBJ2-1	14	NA	TGTGCCAGCAGCTTGGACCTAGCGAACAATGAGCAGTTCTTC	CASSLDLANNEQFF
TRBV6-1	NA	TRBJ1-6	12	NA	TGTGCCAGCAGCGACACGGATTCACCCCTCCACTTT	CASSDTDSPLHF
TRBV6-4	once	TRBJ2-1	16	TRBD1	TGTGCCAGCAGTGACTCGGGACAGGGCAACCCCAATGAGCAGTTCTTC	CASSDSGQGNPNEQFF
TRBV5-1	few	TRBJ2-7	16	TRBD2	TGCGCCAGCAGCTCCGGGACTAGCGGATATTCCTACGAGCAGTACTTC	CASSSGTSGYSYEQYF
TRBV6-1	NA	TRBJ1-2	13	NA	TGTGCCAGCGATCAGGGGCGAACCTATGGCTACACCTTC	CASDQGRTYGYTF
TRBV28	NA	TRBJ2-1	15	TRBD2	TGTGCCAGCAGCCGAGCACTAGCGGGCTACAATGAGCAGTTCTTC	CASSRALAGYNEQFF
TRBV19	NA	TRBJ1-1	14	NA	TGTGCCAGCCGGGGGGGACAAGGGAGAACTGAAGCTTTCTTT	CASRGGQGRTEAFF
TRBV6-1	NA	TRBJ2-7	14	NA	TGTGCCAGCCTGAAGACAGGGACTCTTTACGAGCAGTACTTC	CASLKTGTLYEQYF
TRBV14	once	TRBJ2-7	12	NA	TGTGCCAGCAGCCAAACGGAGTACGAGCAGTACTTC	CASSQTEYEQYF
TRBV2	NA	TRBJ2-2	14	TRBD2	TGTGCCAGCAGACTAGCGGGAGGTACCGGGGAGCTGTTTTTT	CASRLAGGTGELFF
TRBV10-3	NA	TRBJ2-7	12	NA	TGTGCCATCATGAGCAGCTCCTACGAGCAGTACTTC	CAIMSSSYEQYF
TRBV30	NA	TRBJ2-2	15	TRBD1	TGTGCCTGGGGACAGGGGGCCAGGAACACCGGGGAGCTGTTTTTT	CAWGQGARNTGELFF
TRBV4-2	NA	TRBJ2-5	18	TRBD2	TGTGCCAGCAGCCAAGTAGGCCCTGGGGGGCGGGAGGGCACGACCCAGTACTTC	CASSQVGPGGREGTTQYF
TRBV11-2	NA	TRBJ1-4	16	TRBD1	TGTGCCAGCAGCTTAGAAGGTGGCAGGGGGTGGGAAAAACTGTTTTTT	CASSLEGGRGWEKLFF
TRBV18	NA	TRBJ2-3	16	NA	TGTGCCAGCTCACCACCAGTCGGGAGTATATCAGATACGCAGTATTTT	CASSPPVGSISDTQYF
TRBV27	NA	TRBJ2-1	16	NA	TGTGCCAGCAGTTTATCGAGGCAGGGAGAATACAATGAGCAGTTCTTC	CASSLSRQGEYNEQFF
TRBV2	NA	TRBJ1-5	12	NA	TGTGCCAGCAGCGCCACAGGCCAGCCCCAGCATTTT	CASSATGQPQHF
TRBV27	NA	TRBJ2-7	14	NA	TGTGCCAGCAGTGCAGGACTGAGCTCCTACGAGCAGTACTTC	CASSAGLSSYEQYF
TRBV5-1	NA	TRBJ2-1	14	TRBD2	TGCGCCAGCAGGGAGCGGGAGGGATACAATGAGCAGTTCTTC	CASREREGYNEQFF
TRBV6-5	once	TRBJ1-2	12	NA	TGTGCCAGCATGGCAGGGAACTATGGCTACACCTTC	CASMAGNYGYTF
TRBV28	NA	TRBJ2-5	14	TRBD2	TGTGCCAGCAGTCGGGGGGGAGGGCAAGAGACCCAGTACTTC	CASSRGGGQETQYF
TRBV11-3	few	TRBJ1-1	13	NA	TGTGCCAGCAGCCAGATATCGAACACTGAAGCTTTCTTT	CASSQISNTEAFF
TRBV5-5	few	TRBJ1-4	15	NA	TGTGCCAGCAGCCTCGGGCCTGCCATTACGGAAAAACTGTTTTTT	CASSLGPAITEKLFF
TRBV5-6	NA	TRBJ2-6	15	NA	TGTGCCAGCAGCTTGTTAGCGGACGGGGCCAACGTCCTGACTTTC	CASSLLADGANVLTF
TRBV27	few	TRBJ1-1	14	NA	TGTGCCAGCAGTTTAAGTCGGGGGGATACTGAAGCTTTCTTT	CASSLSRGDTEAFF
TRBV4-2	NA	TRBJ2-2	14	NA	TGTGCCAGCAGCCAAGATCTGAACACCGGGGAGCTGTTTTTT	CASSQDLNTGELFF
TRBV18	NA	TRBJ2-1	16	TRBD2	TGTGCCAGCTCACCCCCGGCTAGCGGGGGACACAATGAGCAGTTCTTC	CASSPPASGGHNEQFF
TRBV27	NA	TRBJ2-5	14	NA	TGTGCCAGCAGCCTTTTCGGGGCAGGAGAGACCCAGTACTTC	CASSLFGAGETQYF
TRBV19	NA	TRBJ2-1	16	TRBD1	TGTGCCAGTAGTCGAACTGGACAGGGGGCAGGTAATGAGCAGTTCTTC	CASSRTGQGAGNEQFF
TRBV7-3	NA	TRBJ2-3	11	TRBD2	TGTGCTAGCGGGAATACAGATACGCAGTATTTT	CASGNTDTQYF
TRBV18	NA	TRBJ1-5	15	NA	TGTGCCAGCTCACCTGGTCCCCCGGGTAGTCAGCCCCAGCATTTT	CASSPGPPGSQPQHF
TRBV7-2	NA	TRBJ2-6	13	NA	TGTGCCAGCAGGCCTTCTGGGGCCAACGTCCTGACTTTC	CASRPSGANVLTF
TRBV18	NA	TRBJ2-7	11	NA	TGTGCCAGCTCCCAGCAGTACGAGCAGTACTTC	CASSQQYEQYF
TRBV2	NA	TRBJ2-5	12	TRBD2	TGTGCCAGAGCGGGAGATGGAGAGACCCAGTACTTC	CARAGDGETQYF
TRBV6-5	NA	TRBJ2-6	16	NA	TGTGCCAGCAGTTATTCCCCCTCGGGTGGGGCCAACGTCCTGACTTTC	CASSYSPSGGANVLTF
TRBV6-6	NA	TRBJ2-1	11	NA	TGTGCCAGCAGTGGACAGTACGGGGAGTTCTTC	CASSGQYGEFF
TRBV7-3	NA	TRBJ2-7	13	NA	TGTGCCAGCAGCCCCTACCCATCCTACGAGCAGTACTTC	CASSPYPSYEQYF
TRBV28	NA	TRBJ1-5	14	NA	TGTGCCAGCAGTTTAGTGGCAGACTATCAGCCCCAGCATTTT	CASSLVADYQPQHF
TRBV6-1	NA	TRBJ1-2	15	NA	TGTGCCAGCACTCTGGCGGGTGGCCCTATCTATGGCTACACCTTC	CASTLAGGPIYGYTF
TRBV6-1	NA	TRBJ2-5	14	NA	TGTGCCAGCAGTGAAGACGAGGCTAGGGAGACCCAGTACTTC	CASSEDEARETQYF
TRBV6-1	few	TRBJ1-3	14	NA	TGTGCCAGCAGGGAAGGGTCCTCTGGAAACACCATATATTTT	CASREGSSGNTIYF
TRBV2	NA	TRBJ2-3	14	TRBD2	TGTGCCAGCAGTGTAGGCGGGAGGACAGATACGCAGTATTTT	CASSVGGRTDTQYF
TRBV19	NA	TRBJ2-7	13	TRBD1	TGTGCCAGTAAAGCGACAGGGGGATACGAGCAGTACTTC	CASKATGGYEQYF